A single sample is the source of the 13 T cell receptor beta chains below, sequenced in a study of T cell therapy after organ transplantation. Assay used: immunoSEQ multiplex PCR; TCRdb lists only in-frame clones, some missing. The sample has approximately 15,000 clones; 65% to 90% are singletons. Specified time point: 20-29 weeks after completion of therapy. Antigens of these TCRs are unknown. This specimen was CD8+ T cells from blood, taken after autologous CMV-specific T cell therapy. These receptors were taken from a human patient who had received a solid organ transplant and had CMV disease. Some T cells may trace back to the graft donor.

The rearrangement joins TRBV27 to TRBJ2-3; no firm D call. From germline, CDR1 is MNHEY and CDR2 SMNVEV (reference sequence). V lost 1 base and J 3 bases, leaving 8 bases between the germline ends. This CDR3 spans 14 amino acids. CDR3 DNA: TGTGCCAGCAGTTTATTATCCGGGACAGATACGCAGTATTTT. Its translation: CASSLLSGTDTQYF.

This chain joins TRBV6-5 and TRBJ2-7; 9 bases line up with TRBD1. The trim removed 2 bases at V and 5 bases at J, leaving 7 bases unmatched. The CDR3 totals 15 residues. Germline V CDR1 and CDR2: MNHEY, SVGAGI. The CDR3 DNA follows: TGTGCCAGCAGTTACACAGGACAGGGGCTCGACGAGCAGTACTTC. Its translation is CASSYTGQGLDEQYF.

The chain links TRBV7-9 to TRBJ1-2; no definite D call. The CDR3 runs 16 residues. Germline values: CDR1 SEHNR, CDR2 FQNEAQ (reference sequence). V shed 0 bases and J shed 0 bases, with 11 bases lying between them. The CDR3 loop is CASSLADDGPNYGYTF. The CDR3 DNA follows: TGTGCCAGCAGCTTAGCGGACGATGGTCCTAACTATGGCTACACCTTC. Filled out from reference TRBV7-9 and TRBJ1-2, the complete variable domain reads DTGVSQNPRHKITKRGQNVTFRCDPISEHNRLYWYRQTLGQGPEFLTYFQNEAQLEKSRLLSDRFSAERPKGSFSTLEIQRTEQGDSAMYLCASSLADDGPNYGYTFGSGTRLTVV.

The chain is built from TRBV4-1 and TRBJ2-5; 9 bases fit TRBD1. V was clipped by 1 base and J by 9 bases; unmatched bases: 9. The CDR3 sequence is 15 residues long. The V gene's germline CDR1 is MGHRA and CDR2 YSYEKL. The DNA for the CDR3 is TGCGCCAGCAGCCAAGGGGACAGGGCCCTCCGGGCCCAGTACTTC. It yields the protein CASSQGDRALRAQYF.

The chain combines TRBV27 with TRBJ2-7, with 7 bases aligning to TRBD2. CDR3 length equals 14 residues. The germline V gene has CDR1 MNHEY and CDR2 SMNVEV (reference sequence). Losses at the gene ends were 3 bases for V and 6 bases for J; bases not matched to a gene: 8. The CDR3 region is CASSLPSWGGEQYF. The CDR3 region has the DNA TGTGCCAGCAGTTTGCCGTCATGGGGGGGCGAGCAGTACTTC.

The CDR3 DNA follows: TGTGCCAGCAGTTTGATAGGTGAGCAGTTCTTC. Its translation is CASSLIGEQFF. The rearrangement links TRBV28 to TRBJ2-1, with unresolved D. With 3 bases removed from V and 9 bases from J, the gap between germline ends came to 6 bases. Germline V gene data show CDR1 as MDHEN and CDR2 as SYDVKM. This CDR3 spans 11 amino acids.

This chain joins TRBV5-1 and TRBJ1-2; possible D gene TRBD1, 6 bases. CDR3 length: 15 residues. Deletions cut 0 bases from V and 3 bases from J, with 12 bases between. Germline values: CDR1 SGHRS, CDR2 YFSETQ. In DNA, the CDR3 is TGCGCCAGCAGCTTGGCAAGGGGGAGGGACTATGGCTACACCTTC. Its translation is CASSLARGRDYGYTF.

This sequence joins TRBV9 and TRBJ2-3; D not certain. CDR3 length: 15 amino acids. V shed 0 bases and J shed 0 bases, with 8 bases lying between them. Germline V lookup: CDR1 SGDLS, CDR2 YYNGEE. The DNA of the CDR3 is TGTGCCAGCAGCGTAGGGGTTGACAGCACAGATACGCAGTATTTT. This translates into CASSVGVDSTDTQYF.

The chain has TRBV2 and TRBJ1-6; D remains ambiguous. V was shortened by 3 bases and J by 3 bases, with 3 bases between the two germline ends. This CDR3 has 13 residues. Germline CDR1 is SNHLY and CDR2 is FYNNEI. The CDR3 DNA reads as TGTGCCAGCAGTGACCACTATAATTCACCCCTCCACTTT. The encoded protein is CASSDHYNSPLHF. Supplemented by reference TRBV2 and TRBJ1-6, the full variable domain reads EPEVTQTPSHQVTQMGQEVILRCVPISNHLYFYWYRQILGQKVEFLVSFYNNEISEKSEIFDDQFSVERPDGSNFTLKIRSTKLEDSAMYFCASSDHYNSPLHFGNGTRLTVT.

The CDR3 sequence is CASSFVTGSTEAFF. The DNA for the CDR3 is TGTGCCAGCAGCTTCGTGACAGGATCCACTGAAGCTTTCTTT. This chain connects TRBV7-9 to TRBJ1-1, with D possibly matching TRBD1 (6 bases). Germline-derived CDR1 and CDR2 are SEHNR and FQNEAQ (reference sequence). The length of the CDR3 is 14 residues. V lost 3 bases, J lost 4 bases, and 12 bases lay in between.

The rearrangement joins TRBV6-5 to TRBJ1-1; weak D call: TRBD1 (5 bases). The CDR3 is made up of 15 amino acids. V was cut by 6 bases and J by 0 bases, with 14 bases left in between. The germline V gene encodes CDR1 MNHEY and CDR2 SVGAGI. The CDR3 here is CASSFSGPLNTEAFF. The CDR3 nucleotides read TGTGCCAGCAGCTTCTCGGGACCCCTGAACACTGAAGCTTTCTTT.

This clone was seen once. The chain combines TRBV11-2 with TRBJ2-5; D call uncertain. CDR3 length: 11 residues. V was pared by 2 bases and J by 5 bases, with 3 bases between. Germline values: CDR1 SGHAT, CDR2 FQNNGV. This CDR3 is CASSLYETQYF. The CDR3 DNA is TGTGCCAGCAGCTTATATGAGACCCAGTACTTC.

CDR3 loop: CASSALPGGETQYF. The CDR3 bases are TGTGCCAGCAGCGCTCTCCCGGGTGGGGAGACCCAGTACTTC. This chain joins TRBV7-8 and TRBJ2-5, with D uncertain. The CDR3 loop spans 14 amino acids. Germline V gene sequence: CDR1 SGHVS, CDR2 FQNEAQ. V was pared by 5 bases and J by 5 bases, with 15 bases between.